This TCR beta chain comes out of a study of Graves' ophthalmopathy and Graves' hyperthyroidism. Study as a whole: Blood was drawn at initial diagnosis, before any treatment.

Study-wide results and caveats: The majority of expanded thyroid clonotypes above 0.001 frequency also occurred in blood. As the model predicted ophthalmopathy progression, it achieved a sensitivity of 70% to 71% and a specificity of about 78%.

Using RNA transcripts, the TCR beta CDR3 regions were amplified. Second-round multiplex PCR came after first-round RT-PCR with HTBI primers. One entry per CDR3 protein, called by TCRdb with MiXCR from the multiplex PCR reads. The sample lists roughly 500,000 distinct CDR3 sequences, around 15% occurring once. The PBMC fraction was derived from 9.5 to 10 ml of fresh peripheral blood. V lost 8 bases and J 6 bases, leaving 16 bases between the germline ends. The CDR3 is 13 residues long. CDR1 and CDR2 (germline): MNHNS, SASEGT. This clonotype was observed many times. Its cognate antigen is unknown. The sequenced sample was blood. The receptor comes from a woman aged 25 to 45 with Graves' ophthalmopathy. The chain uses TRBV6-1 and TRBJ1-2; perhaps TRBD1 as D (5 bases). The CDR3 spells CASRGDSWDGYTF. The DNA of the CDR3 is TGTGCCAGCCGGGGCGACTCCTGGGATGGCTACACCTTC.